This T cell receptor beta chain was recorded in a study of cytotoxic CD8 clonotypes in ibrutinib-treated CLL. On the study more broadly: Once treatment had gone on for a median of 12 months, range 6 to 36, response samples were drawn.

The protocol was immunoSEQ multiplex PCR, while the TCRdb copy is restricted to in-frame clones and leaves out a portion. The sample includes about 85,000 clones, roughly 80% of them seen just once. Trimming at V came to 0 bases and at J to 13 bases, leaving 12 bases not matched to a gene. The CDR3 sequence is 16 residues long. Germline values: CDR1 MNHNY, CDR2 SVGAGI (reference sequence). The receptor comes from a human donor with chronic lymphocytic leukemia. This chain links TRBV6-6 with TRBJ2-1; 10 nucleotides align to TRBD2. Sequenced here: PBMCs, sampled after 12 months of ibrutinib treatment. The DNA for the CDR3 is TGTGCCAGCAGTTACTCCCCCCTAGCGGGAGACTTCCCCCAGTTCTTC. Protein: CASSYSPLAGDFPQFF.